The next 15 T cell receptor beta chains were all read from a single sample in a study of blood T cell repertoires in COVID-19. Libraries were prepared by immunoSEQ multiplex PCR; TCRdb keeps only in-frame clonotypes and omits some of them. The top ten hold 7.2% of the sample, which has roughly 210,000 clones, about nine tenths seen once. The sample taken for sequencing was PBMCs or T cells enriched from blood (not recorded which). These receptors were obtained from a young man in a cohort exposed to, infected with or recovered from COVID-19 (not recorded which).

V is TRBV6-5 and J is TRBJ2-3, with D perhaps matching TRBD2 (6 bases). Trimming took off 5 bases at V and 1 base at J, with 13 bases between the two ends. Germline loops: CDR1 MNHEY, CDR2 SVGAGI. The CDR3 contains 15 residues. The CDR3, as DNA: TGTGCCAGCAGTCCACTAGCCCCACGCACAGATACGCAGTATTTT. It is translated as CASSPLAPRTDTQYF.

This clone was seen only once. The V gene is TRBV29-1, the J gene TRBJ2-3; a possible D gene is TRBD1 (5 bases). The CDR3 extends over 14 amino acids. Germline V gene sequence: CDR1 SQVTM, CDR2 ANQGSEA. V was pared by 4 bases and J by 8 bases, with 19 bases between. CDR3 bases: TGCAGCGTTGGGGGTCAGGGTCTTGGGGTTACGCAGTATTTT. This sequence encodes CSVGGQGLGVTQYF.

The DNA of the CDR3 is TGTGCCAGCAGCCCACAGGGTCGGTGGGAAAAACTGTTTTTT. As protein: CASSPQGRWEKLFF. J is TRBJ1-4 and V is TRBV7-8, with a possible D match to TRBD1 (6 bases). This CDR3 has 14 amino acids. Trimming removed 5 bases from V and 8 bases from J, with 15 bases in between. Germline V gives CDR1 SGHVS, CDR2 FQNEAQ.

V gene TRBV7-2 combines with J gene TRBJ2-1; 12 bases align to TRBD2. In germline, CDR1 is SGHTA, CDR2 FQGNSA. The ends lost 5 bases at V and 6 bases at J; junction bases unmatched: 5. The CDR3 has 15 residues. CDR3 amino acids: CASSHPGLAGNEQFF. CDR3 in DNA: TGTGCCAGCAGCCATCCGGGACTAGCGGGCAATGAGCAGTTCTTC.

The chain recombines TRBV3-1 (or the pseudogene TRBV3-2) with TRBJ2-7; the match to TRBD2 covers 9 bases. Trimming took 5 bases from V and 13 from J; bases not matched to a gene: 6. Germline lookup yields CDR1 LGHDT and CDR2 YNNKEL (reference sequence). CDR3 length: 11 residues. CDR3 sequence reads: CASSEGGTSYF. The CDR3 bases are TGTGCCAGCAGCGAGGGAGGGACTAGCTACTTC.

CDR3 bases: TGCAGCGGACTAGGGGGGGGATACACTGAAGCTTTCTTT. Translated, it gives CSGLGGGYTEAFF. The genes are TRBV29-1 and TRBJ1-1; perhaps TRBD1 as D (6 bases). CDR3 length: 13 amino acids. In germline, CDR1 is SQVTM, CDR2 ANQGSEA. Deletions cut 7 bases from V and 3 bases from J, with 15 bases between.

V usage is TRBV5-1 and J usage is TRBJ2-3; 7 bases agree with TRBD2. The junction had 3 bases not matched to a gene; V was cut back by 3 bases and J by 5 bases. The CDR3 runs to 13 residues. Germline CDR1 and CDR2: SGHRS and YFSETQ. This CDR3 reads CASSSGGQDTQYF. The CDR3 bases are TGCGCCAGCAGCTCGGGAGGACAAGATACGCAGTATTTT.

The CDR3 DNA is TGTGCCAGCACCACAGATGGAAACTACAATGAGCAGTTCTTC. It is translated as CASTTDGNYNEQFF. The chain is built from TRBV6-5 and TRBJ2-1; no clear D gene. The germline gives CDR1 MNHEY, CDR2 SVGAGI. The CDR3 has 14 residues. Trimming stripped 7 bases from V and 3 bases from J, with 13 bases between.

V and J are TRBV28 and TRBJ2-1; 9 nucleotides align to TRBD2. Trimming at V came to 2 bases and at J to 3 bases, leaving 11 bases not matched to a gene. The CDR3 has 18 residues. From germline, CDR1 is MDHEN and CDR2 SYDVKM. In DNA form, the CDR3 reads TGTGCCAGCAGTTTAGGCGGGAGGGCCGGGAGAGTCTACAATGAGCAGTTCTTC. Its protein is CASSLGGRAGRVYNEQFF.

This sequence joins TRBV5-1 and TRBJ1-2; 9 bases align to TRBD1. The CDR3 totals 15 residues. The germline V gene has CDR1 SGHRS and CDR2 YFSETQ. V shed 4 bases and J 7 bases; nucleotides not matched to a gene: 11. The CDR3 DNA follows: TGCGCCAGCAGCCCCGGCGCGGGACAGGGCGCTGGCTACACCTTC. Translating gives CASSPGAGQGAGYTF.

This clone was counted once. The chain has TRBV5-4 and TRBJ2-3; TRBD1 agrees at 7 bases. J lost 4 bases, V lost 4 bases, and 9 bases had no gene match. Germline V gene sequence: CDR1 SGHNT, CDR2 YYREEE (reference sequence). This CDR3 is built from 15 residues. CDR3 DNA sequence: TGTGCCAGCAGCGTCCCAGGGGGTGGGGCAGATACGCAGTATTTT. Protein: CASSVPGGGADTQYF. The full variable domain, in which reference TRBV5-4 and TRBJ2-3 provide the parts outside the CDR3, is ETGVTQSPTHLIKTRGQQVTLRCSSQSGHNTVSWYQQALGQGPQFIFQYYREEENGRGNFPPRFSGLQFPNYSSELNVNALELDDSALYLCASSVPGGGADTQYFGPGTRLTVL.

The V call is TRBV19, the J call TRBJ1-6; the match to TRBD1 covers 9 bases. The CDR3 length is 15 residues. Trimming cost V 8 bases and J 3 bases; bases outside gene matches: 5. Germline CDR1 reads LNHDA; CDR2 reads SQIVND (reference sequence). The CDR3 DNA follows: TGTGCCAGTCGGGACAGGGACTTCTATAATTCACCCCTCCACTTT. The encoded protein is CASRDRDFYNSPLHF.

This clone occurred a few times. The chain has TRBV25-1 and TRBJ2-1; 12 nucleotides match TRBD2. Germline CDR1 MGHDK, CDR2 SYGVNS. V lost 6 bases to trimming and J lost 6 bases; unmatched junction nucleotides: 3. The CDR3 contains 14 residues. For the CDR3, the DNA is TGTGCCAGCAGAGGACTAGCGGGATTCAATGAGCAGTTCTTC. Encoded protein: CASRGLAGFNEQFF.

The chain links TRBV4-1 to TRBJ2-7, with 9 bases lining up with TRBD2. V was pared by 4 bases and J by 3 bases, with 4 bases of the junction left unmatched. The germline V gene encodes CDR1 MGHRA and CDR2 YSYEKL. This CDR3 spans 14 amino acids. This CDR3 is CASSPQAGGYEQYF. The DNA of the CDR3 is TGCGCCAGCAGCCCCCAAGCGGGAGGCTACGAGCAGTACTTC.

This chain joins TRBV29-1 and TRBJ2-7; TRBD1 agrees at 7 bases. The length of the CDR3 is 15 residues. The trim removed 4 bases at V and 2 bases at J, leaving 11 bases unmatched. Germline V lookup: CDR1 SQVTM, CDR2 ANQGSEA. The CDR3 DNA reads as TGCAGCGTTGTAACGCGAAAACAGGGGCCCTACGAGCAGTACTTC. Translation gives CSVVTRKQGPYEQYF.